This T cell receptor (beta chain) was sequenced for a study of T cells after yellow fever vaccination (dated by TCRdb to between 2018 and 2020). About the investigation overall: Staining for CD3, CD45RA, CCR7 and CD95 was used to sort memory subsets (EM, EMRA, CM and Tscm) on a BD FACS Aria III. The SMART-Seq v4 Ultra Low Input RNA kit was used to prepare libraries from fractions with low cell numbers. To track T-cell clones before and after primary and booster YFV17D yellow fever vaccination, bulk TCR alpha and beta repertoires were sequenced longitudinally. Two healthy male donors, one aged 18 to 30 and one aged 30 to 40 years, made up the cohort. Blood was drawn at multiple timepoints before and after primary and secondary immunization, with bulk PBMC replicates and cell subsets isolated. Memory subsets were sorted on days 0, 15 and 45 and at 18 months following primary vaccination, and on days 0, 15 and 45 following the 30-year booster.

Results the study describes overall, beyond this receptor: Because only a couple of donors were included in the study, the extent to which the findings can be generalized is limited. After the booster, most clones that had expanded after primary vaccination were detected again (nearly 97% of CD4 and about 88% of CD8), suggesting broad maintenance of memory. Because abundant contaminating clonotypes from the bulk population could be contained in FACS-sorted repertoires, computational filtering was required. Compared with the primary T-cell response, the secondary T-cell response was faster but weaker, reaching its peak on day 5 rather than on day 15. In the sorted memory subsets on day 0, nearly all vaccine-responding clonotypes were below the level of detection. A small share of clonotypes occurred in both CD4 and CD8 compartments, likely arising from convergent recombination.

From the germline V gene, CDR1 is SQVTM and CDR2 is ANQGSEA. Taken from cysteine to phenylalanine, the CDR3 has 14 residues. The read is trimmed to its CDR3 DNA, 42 bases read in frame from base 1. Trimming costs V 4 bases and J 5 bases, and their ends lie 15 bases apart. TCR cDNA was synthesized by 5'RACE template switching, through which a universal primer site and unique molecular identifiers were introduced. Priming of cDNA synthesis was performed from both the TCR alpha and TCR beta constant segments. Libraries were amplified in two PCR steps, with sample barcodes and sequencing adapters added in the second step. Sequencing of libraries was performed on Illumina HiSeq 2500 (2x100 bp) or NovaSeq (2x150 bp). The paper's processing steps were these. MIGEC was used to demultiplex reads and collapse the reads into UMI consensus sequences, and MiXCR was used for V(D)J alignment. Vaccine-responding clonotypes were identified with edgeR using replicate PBMC samples, with FDR below 0.01 and a log2 fold change above 5 up to day 15 being required. Bulk clonotypes were assigned CD4 or CD8 identity according to which sequenced CD4 or CD8 repertoire held them at higher abundance. To estimate how each clone was distributed across memory phenotypes, clonotype frequencies in memory subsets were weighted by FACS-sorted cell numbers. TCRdb handled the public reads itself, with Q25 trimming in fastp and clone calling in MiXCR, and kept productive beta chains. Rows merge per CDR3 protein into single entries with the most common DNA and genes. In this record, the V and J calls reflect TCRdb's handling and not the investigators' own analysis. In this sample the table shows over 25,000 distinct CDR3 sequences, 4.5% to 5.5% of which occur a single time. The top ten constitute 12% of the sample.

Read against the paper, the sample's treatment or condition label means: live attenuated yellow fever vaccine strain. PBMCs were isolated from peripheral blood using a standard Ficoll-Paque protocol. RNA from sorted memory subsets was extracted with the RNeasy Micro Kit. Many counts were recorded for this clonotype. Per-nucleotide qualities are absent, and no much larger clonotype sits a single base away. This chain is built from TRBV29-1 and TRBJ2-1; the D gene identity is not certain. The sample was PBMCs, either bulk or a sorted T-cell subset (CD4+, CD8+, memory, or dextramer-sorted; not recorded which), taken 15 days after the yellow fever booster vaccination. The origin of this receptor is a man aged 25-45 years who received the YFV17D yellow fever vaccine. The CDR3 corresponds to CSVVEDLEHNEQFF. The DNA sequence is given as TGCAGCGTTGTAGAGGACCTAGAGCACAATGAGCAGTTCTTC.